The rows below give T cell receptor beta chains drawn from one sample of a study of blood T cells in healthy people across ages. TCRdb ran MiXCR on the 5' RACE reads and lists one entry per CDR3 protein. Of 710,000 or so distinct CDR3 sequences in the sample, roughly 20% were seen once. The sample comprised blood. These receptors all come from a man between 65 and 79 years old in good health. The CDR3 runs from the conserved cysteine through the conserved F or W. D genes are given only for firm matches. Clone size is not always given. Where it is, it says once, few, many or a class for expanded clones.

v_call: TRBV9; j_call: TRBJ2-4; clone_size: .; d_call: TRBD2; cdr3_aa: CASSGLAGDVNIQYF; cdr3_nt: TGTGCCAGCAGCGGACTAGCGGGGGATGTGAACATTCAGTACTTC
v_call: TRBV9; j_call: TRBJ2-3; clone_size: .; d_call: .; cdr3_aa: CASSLGAVLSGTDTQYF; cdr3_nt: TGTGCCAGCAGCCTCGGAGCGGTTTTGTCGGGCACAGATACGCAGTATTTT
v_call: TRBV6-1; j_call: TRBJ1-2; clone_size: few; d_call: .; cdr3_aa: CASSQGKGLYGYTF; cdr3_nt: TGTGCCAGCAGTCAGGGGAAAGGACTATATGGCTACACCTTC
v_call: TRBV2; j_call: TRBJ2-7; clone_size: few; d_call: .; cdr3_aa: CASSTGNWYEQYF; cdr3_nt: TGTGCCAGCAGTACAGGGAATTGGTACGAGCAGTACTTC
v_call: TRBV7-8; j_call: TRBJ2-3; clone_size: once; d_call: .; cdr3_aa: CASSDGRGLNTDTQYF; cdr3_nt: TGTGCCAGCAGTGACGGGCGGGGGCTTAACACAGATACGCAGTATTTT
v_call: TRBV29-1; j_call: TRBJ1-1; clone_size: .; d_call: TRBD1; cdr3_aa: CSHRGNTEAFF; cdr3_nt: TGCAGTCACAGGGGGAACACTGAAGCTTTCTTT
v_call: TRBV5-1; j_call: TRBJ1-5; clone_size: few; d_call: .; cdr3_aa: CASSLEAREGQPQHF; cdr3_nt: TGCGCCAGCAGCTTGGAGGCCAGGGAGGGTCAGCCCCAGCATTTT
v_call: TRBV5-1; j_call: TRBJ2-1; clone_size: .; d_call: TRBD2; cdr3_aa: CASSFPSGESYNEQFF; cdr3_nt: TGCGCCAGCAGCTTTCCTAGCGGGGAAAGCTACAATGAGCAGTTCTTC
v_call: TRBV3-1; j_call: TRBJ2-5; clone_size: few; d_call: .; cdr3_aa: CASSQVAAYQETQYF; cdr3_nt: TGTGCCAGCAGCCAAGTTGCGGCGTACCAAGAGACCCAGTACTTC
v_call: TRBV13; j_call: TRBJ2-3; clone_size: .; d_call: TRBD2; cdr3_aa: CASSASGTSRSTDTQYF; cdr3_nt: TGTGCCAGCAGCGCTTCCGGGACTAGTCGTAGCACTGATACGCAGTATTTT
v_call: TRBV4-2; j_call: TRBJ2-1; clone_size: .; d_call: TRBD2; cdr3_aa: CASSHQPLAAGGPPSYNEQFF; cdr3_nt: TGTGCCAGCAGCCATCAGCCGCTGGCTGCGGGGGGCCCCCCATCCTACAATGAGCAGTTCTTC
v_call: TRBV6-1; j_call: TRBJ1-3; clone_size: few; d_call: .; cdr3_aa: CASSRRPTTSGNTIYF; cdr3_nt: TGTGCCAGCAGTCGAAGACCCACCACTAGTGGAAACACCATATATTTT
v_call: TRBV20-1; j_call: TRBJ2-7; clone_size: .; d_call: .; cdr3_aa: CSARRGTSYEQYF; cdr3_nt: TGCAGTGCAAGAAGGGGGACAAGCTACGAGCAGTACTTC
v_call: TRBV20-1; j_call: TRBJ1-1; clone_size: .; d_call: .; cdr3_aa: CSAISGNTEAFF; cdr3_nt: TGCAGTGCTATTTCGGGAAACACTGAAGCTTTCTTT
v_call: TRBV11-2; j_call: TRBJ2-3; clone_size: few; d_call: .; cdr3_aa: CASSFRGDGTDTQYF; cdr3_nt: TGTGCCAGCAGCTTTAGAGGGGATGGCACAGATACGCAGTATTTT
v_call: TRBV29-1; j_call: TRBJ2-3; clone_size: .; d_call: TRBD1; cdr3_aa: CSVGTGGMDTQYF; cdr3_nt: TGCAGCGTTGGGACAGGGGGTATGGATACGCAGTATTTT
v_call: TRBV7-3; j_call: TRBJ2-1; clone_size: .; d_call: TRBD2; cdr3_aa: CASSFGLAGEQFF; cdr3_nt: TGTGCCAGCAGCTTTGGGCTAGCGGGTGAGCAGTTCTTC
v_call: TRBV5-1; j_call: TRBJ2-3; clone_size: .; d_call: .; cdr3_aa: CASSLVTGSPSTDTQYF; cdr3_nt: TGCGCCAGCAGCTTGGTAACTGGCAGCCCTAGCACAGATACGCAGTATTTT
v_call: TRBV20-1; j_call: TRBJ2-1; clone_size: .; d_call: .; cdr3_aa: CSAPRQPRFEQFF; cdr3_nt: TGCAGTGCGCCGCGGCAACCTAGATTTGAGCAGTTCTTC
v_call: TRBV5-5; j_call: TRBJ2-2; clone_size: .; d_call: .; cdr3_aa: CASSSLANTGELFF; cdr3_nt: TGCGCCAGCAGCTCACTAGCGAACACCGGGGAGCTGTTTTTT
v_call: TRBV20-1; j_call: TRBJ2-3; clone_size: .; d_call: TRBD2; cdr3_aa: CSAARGGSPDTQYF; cdr3_nt: TGCAGTGCTGCTCGGGGGGGCAGCCCAGATACGCAGTATTTT
v_call: TRBV24-1; j_call: TRBJ2-7; clone_size: .; d_call: .; cdr3_aa: CATSSGTYEQYF; cdr3_nt: TGTGCCACCAGTTCCGGAACCTACGAGCAGTACTTC